The rows below give T cell receptor beta chains drawn from one sample of a study of cytomegalovirus exposure and HLA in healthy donors. TCRdb's copy holds only in-frame clones and misses some; the assay was immunoSEQ multiplex PCR. The sample holds 170,000 or so clones; approximately 78% are singletons and the top ten take 3% to 3.5%. The specimen sequenced was PBMCs. Receptors originate from a woman between 40 and 50 years old in good health and CMV-seronegative. Each CDR3 is given with its conserved first and last residue. The order of the fields is J gene, V gene, clone size, D gene, CDR3 protein, CDR3 DNA. D genes are given only for firm matches. Rows give clone size only sometimes, using once, few, many, or a class for an expanded clone.

j_call: TRBJ1-6
v_call: TRBV7-9
clone_size: -
d_call: TRBD1
cdr3_aa: CASSLVPAGGNSPLHF
cdr3_nt: TGTGCCAGCAGCTTAGTCCCGGCAGGGGGAAATTCACCCCTCCACTTT

j_call: TRBJ2-5
v_call: TRBV9
clone_size: -
d_call: -
cdr3_aa: CASSKGRGLETQYF
cdr3_nt: TGTGCCAGCAGCAAGGGTCGGGGATTGGAGACCCAGTACTTC

j_call: TRBJ2-2
v_call: TRBV7-3
clone_size: -
d_call: TRBD1
cdr3_aa: CASNRTGGTGELFF
cdr3_nt: TGTGCCAGCAACCGGACAGGGGGAACCGGGGAGCTGTTTTTT

j_call: TRBJ1-1
v_call: TRBV18
clone_size: -
d_call: -
cdr3_aa: CASSQGFNTEAFF
cdr3_nt: TGTGCCAGCTCTCAGGGCTTTAACACTGAAGCTTTCTTT

j_call: TRBJ2-6
v_call: TRBV5-1
clone_size: -
d_call: -
cdr3_aa: CASSLGQWGLSGANVLTF
cdr3_nt: TGCGCCAGCAGCTTGGGACAGTGGGGCCTCTCTGGGGCCAACGTCCTGACTTTC

j_call: TRBJ2-1
v_call: TRBV5-1
clone_size: -
d_call: -
cdr3_aa: CASSLQGPYNEQFF
cdr3_nt: TGCGCCAGCAGCTTACAGGGTCCCTACAATGAGCAGTTCTTC

j_call: TRBJ1-1
v_call: TRBV27
clone_size: -
d_call: -
cdr3_aa: CASSLSMAGGPVGLRLNTEAFF
cdr3_nt: TGTGCCAGCAGTTTATCGATGGCGGGCGGACCGGTTGGGTTACGACTGAACACTGAAGCTTTCTTT

j_call: TRBJ2-1
v_call: TRBV18
clone_size: -
d_call: -
cdr3_aa: CASSPPGQIYNEQFF
cdr3_nt: TGTGCCAGCTCACCCCCCGGACAGATATACAATGAGCAGTTCTTC

j_call: TRBJ2-1
v_call: TRBV28
clone_size: -
d_call: TRBD2
cdr3_aa: CASSLWSSGGAGQFF
cdr3_nt: TGTGCCAGCAGTTTATGGTCTAGCGGGGGGGCAGGGCAGTTCTTC

j_call: TRBJ2-1
v_call: TRBV4-1
clone_size: -
d_call: -
cdr3_aa: CASSQARESEQFF
cdr3_nt: TGCGCCAGCAGCCAAGCTAGGGAGTCTGAGCAGTTCTTC

j_call: TRBJ1-1
v_call: TRBV4-1
clone_size: few
d_call: -
cdr3_aa: CASSQSHGGVNTEAFF
cdr3_nt: TGCGCCAGCAGCCAAAGCCACGGAGGGGTGAACACTGAAGCTTTCTTT

j_call: TRBJ1-1
v_call: TRBV29-1
clone_size: -
d_call: -
cdr3_aa: CSVVSALRRDTEAFF
cdr3_nt: TGCAGCGTTGTTAGCGCACTCCGAAGGGACACTGAAGCTTTCTTT

j_call: TRBJ1-3
v_call: TRBV11-2
clone_size: -
d_call: TRBD1
cdr3_aa: CASSPDRGLAGNTIYF
cdr3_nt: TGTGCCAGCAGCCCGGACAGGGGGCTAGCTGGAAACACCATATATTTT

j_call: TRBJ1-1
v_call: TRBV19
clone_size: -
d_call: -
cdr3_aa: CASSTIQGKAEAFF
cdr3_nt: TGTGCCAGTAGTACCATACAGGGTAAGGCTGAAGCTTTCTTT

j_call: TRBJ1-1
v_call: TRBV29-1
clone_size: -
d_call: TRBD1
cdr3_aa: CSVEIGQGNTEAFF
cdr3_nt: TGCAGCGTTGAAATAGGACAGGGGAACACTGAAGCTTTCTTT

j_call: TRBJ2-3
v_call: TRBV6-1
clone_size: few
d_call: -
cdr3_aa: CASRKSRAKDTQYF
cdr3_nt: TGTGCCAGCCGAAAATCCAGGGCAAAAGATACGCAGTATTTT

j_call: TRBJ1-1
v_call: TRBV20-1
clone_size: -
d_call: -
cdr3_aa: CSVAIGYRAFF
cdr3_nt: TGCAGTGTAGCGATAGGGTATCGAGCTTTCTTT

j_call: TRBJ2-1
v_call: TRBV5-1
clone_size: once
d_call: -
cdr3_aa: CASSLAGVARNNEQFF
cdr3_nt: TGCGCCAGCAGCTTGGCCGGGGTAGCGAGAAACAATGAGCAGTTCTTC

j_call: TRBJ1-3
v_call: TRBV2
clone_size: -
d_call: -
cdr3_aa: CASSQAGHSGNTIYF
cdr3_nt: TGTGCCAGCAGCCAAGCGGGGCATTCTGGAAACACCATATATTTT

j_call: TRBJ1-5
v_call: TRBV23-1
clone_size: -
d_call: -
cdr3_aa: CASRAGNQPQHF
cdr3_nt: TGCGCCAGCCGAGCGGGCAATCAGCCCCAGCATTTT

j_call: TRBJ2-1
v_call: TRBV7-9
clone_size: -
d_call: TRBD2
cdr3_aa: CASSLVGGAHEQFF
cdr3_nt: TGTGCCAGCAGCTTAGTCGGGGGGGCGCATGAGCAGTTCTTC

j_call: TRBJ2-3
v_call: TRBV5-6
clone_size: -
d_call: -
cdr3_aa: CASKPDISTDTQYF
cdr3_nt: TGTGCCAGCAAGCCGGACATTAGCACAGATACGCAGTATTTT